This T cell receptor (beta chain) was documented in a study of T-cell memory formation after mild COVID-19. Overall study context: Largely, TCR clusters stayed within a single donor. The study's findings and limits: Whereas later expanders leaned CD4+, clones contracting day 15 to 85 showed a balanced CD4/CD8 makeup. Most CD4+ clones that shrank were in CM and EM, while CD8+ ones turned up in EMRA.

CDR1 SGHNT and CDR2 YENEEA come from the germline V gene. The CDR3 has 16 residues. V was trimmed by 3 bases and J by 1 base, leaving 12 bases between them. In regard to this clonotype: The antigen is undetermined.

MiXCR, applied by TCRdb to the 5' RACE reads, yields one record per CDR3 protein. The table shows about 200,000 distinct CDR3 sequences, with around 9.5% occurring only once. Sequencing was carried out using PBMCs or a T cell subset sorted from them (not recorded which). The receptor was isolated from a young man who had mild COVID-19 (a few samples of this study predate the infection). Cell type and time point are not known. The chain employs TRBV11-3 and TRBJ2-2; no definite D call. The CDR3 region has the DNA TGTGCCAGCAGCTTTGGGCACTCGCTGAACACCGGGGAGCTGTTTTTT. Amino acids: CASSFGHSLNTGELFF.